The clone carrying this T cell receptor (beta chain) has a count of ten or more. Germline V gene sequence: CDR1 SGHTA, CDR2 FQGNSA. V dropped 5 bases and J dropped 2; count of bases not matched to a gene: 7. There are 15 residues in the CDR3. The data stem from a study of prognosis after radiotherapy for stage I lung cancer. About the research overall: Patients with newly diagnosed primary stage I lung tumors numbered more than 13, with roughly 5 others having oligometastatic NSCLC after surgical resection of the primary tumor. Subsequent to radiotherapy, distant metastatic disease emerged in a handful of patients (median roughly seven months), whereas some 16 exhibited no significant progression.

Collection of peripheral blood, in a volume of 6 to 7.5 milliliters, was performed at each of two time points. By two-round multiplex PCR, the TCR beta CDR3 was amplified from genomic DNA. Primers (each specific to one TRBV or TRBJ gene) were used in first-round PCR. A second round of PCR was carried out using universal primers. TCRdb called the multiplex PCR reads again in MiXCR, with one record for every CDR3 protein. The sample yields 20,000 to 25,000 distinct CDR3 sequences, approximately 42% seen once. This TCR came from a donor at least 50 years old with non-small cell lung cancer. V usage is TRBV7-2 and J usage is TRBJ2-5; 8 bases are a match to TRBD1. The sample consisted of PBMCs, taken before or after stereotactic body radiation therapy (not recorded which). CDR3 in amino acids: CASSTGQGFQETQYF. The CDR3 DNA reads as TGTGCCAGCAGCACCGGACAGGGCTTTCAAGAGACCCAGTACTTC.